This T cell receptor (beta chain) comes out of a study of T cell responses to AZD1222 COVID-19 vaccine. Sequencing used immunoSEQ multiplex PCR; TCRdb keeps in-frame clones, though not all of them. The sample has under 60,000 clones; about 86% are singletons. The V end lost 0 bases, the J end lost 2 bases, and 7 bases lay between the germline ends. In germline, CDR1 is KGHSH, CDR2 LQKENI. This CDR3 has 14 amino acids. This sequence originates from an adult in good health. The material sequenced was peripheral blood, taken on day 0 of AZD1222 vaccination. V and J are TRBV18 and TRBJ1-2; D not certain. CDR3 sequence: CASSPPQQNYGYTF. CDR3 coding DNA: TGTGCCAGCTCACCACCCCAACAGAACTATGGCTACACCTTC.